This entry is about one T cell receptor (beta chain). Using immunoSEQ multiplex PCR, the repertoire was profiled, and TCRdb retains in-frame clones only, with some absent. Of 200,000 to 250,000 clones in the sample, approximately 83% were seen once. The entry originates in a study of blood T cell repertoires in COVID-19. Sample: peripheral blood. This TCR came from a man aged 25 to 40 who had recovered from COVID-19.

The CDR3 nucleotides read TGCAGCGTTGAAGGCGGGACAGGGGTTTGGAACGAGCAGTACTTC. The encoded protein is CSVEGGTGVWNEQYF. This chain connects TRBV29-1 to TRBJ2-7; 10 bases agree with TRBD1. Per the germline V gene, CDR1 is SQVTM and CDR2 is ANQGSEA. This CDR3 has 15 amino acids. V shed 1 base, J shed 5 bases, and the junction held 8 bases outside the gene matches.